This T cell receptor (beta chain) derives from a study of blood T cells in healthy people across ages. This CDR3 is built from 15 residues. The authors ran a second PCR of roughly 6 to 12 cycles using a sample-barcoded 5' primer and a J-beta primer mix. Per sample, CDR3-containing paired-end reads numbered at least 2.5 million. TCRdb fed the 5' RACE reads into MiXCR, producing one record per CDR3 protein. The data show around 900,000 distinct CDR3 sequences, 45% to 60% seen once. This clonotype occurred a few times. The receptor was derived from an older woman in good health. Material for sequencing was blood. V is TRBV21-1 and J is TRBJ2-5; TRBD1, as called in the table, went unchecked against the DNA. TRBV21-1 is a pseudogene segment. CDR3 amino acids: CASSSPLAKRETQYF. The CDR3 DNA is TGTGCCAGCAGCAGCCCCCTAGCGAAGAGAGAGACCCAGTACTTC.